The 10 T cell receptor beta chains reported below all come from one sample, sequenced in a study of patients and donors after allogeneic stem cell transplantation. TCRdb processed the RT-PCR reads anew with MiXCR; each CDR3 protein has one entry. This table holds about a million distinct CDR3 sequences, approximately 19% found once. The sample comprised blood, either unsorted or a sorted T cell fraction (not recorded which). These receptors were collected from a human donor who was either an allogeneic HSCT recipient or a stem cell or donor lymphocyte infusion donor (not recorded which). It is not recorded whose cells these are; they may come from a transplant donor.

Only a few counts were recorded for this clonotype. The chain joins TRBV6-1 to TRBJ2-2, with 9 bases identical to TRBD2. CDR1 and CDR2 (germline): MNHNS, SASEGT. The CDR3 runs to 16 residues. Trimming cost V 2 bases and J 4 bases; bases outside gene matches: 5. The CDR3 here is CASSEISGSTTGELFF. For the CDR3, the DNA is TGTGCCAGCAGTGAAATTAGCGGGAGTACCACCGGGGAGCTGTTTTTT.

This clonotype was seen only a few times. The V and J genes are TRBV4-2 and TRBJ2-2, with TRBD2 matching 10 bases. Looked up from germline, CDR1 is LGHNA and CDR2 is YNFKEQ. The junction had 8 bases not matched to a gene; V was cut back by 0 bases and J by 7 bases. This CDR3 spans 17 amino acids. The CDR3 coding sequence is TGTGCCAGCAGCCAAGATCGGCTAGCGGGAGTTAACGGGGAGCTGTTTTTT. Translation: CASSQDRLAGVNGELFF.

V usage is TRBV4-1 and J usage is TRBJ1-2, with a possible D match to TRBD1 (6 bases). Deletions cut 0 bases from V and 4 bases from J, with 9 bases between. The germline gives CDR1 MGHRA, CDR2 YSYEKL. The CDR3 covers 14 residues. The CDR3 bases are TGCGCCAGCAGCCAAGAAACAGGGATCTATGGCTACACCTTC. Protein product: CASSQETGIYGYTF.

J is TRBJ1-5 and V is TRBV9, with 10 bases that match TRBD1. The V gene end was trimmed by 3 bases and the J gene end by 5 bases; junction bases not matched to a gene: 5. Germline V gives CDR1 SGDLS, CDR2 YYNGEE. This CDR3 has 15 amino acids. DNA of the CDR3: TGTGCCAGCAGCGGACCCGGGACAGGGGATCAGCCCCAGCATTTT. This gives the protein CASSGPGTGDQPQHF. Looking up the rest from reference TRBV9 and TRBJ1-5 gives the full variable domain: DSGVTQTPKHLITATGQRVTLRCSPRSGDLSVYWYQQSLDQGLQFLIQYYNGEERAKGNILERFSAQQFPDLHSELNLSSLELGDSALYFCASSGPGTGDQPQHFGDGTRLSIL.

This chain uses TRBV29-1 with TRBJ2-1, with a tentative D call TRBD2 (7 bases). The CDR3 spans 14 residues. Germline CDR1 SQVTM, CDR2 ANQGSEA. Trimming took 6 bases from V and 6 from J, leaving 18 bases between them. DNA of the CDR3: TGCAGCGTACCGGGGAGGGGGGATAGCAATGAGCAGTTCTTC. As protein: CSVPGRGDSNEQFF.

This clonotype was observed at least ten times. The chain uses TRBV12-3 or TRBV12-4 and TRBJ2-3; D remains unclear. This CDR3 is built from 15 residues. Trimming pared 5 bases from V and 0 bases from J, leaving 12 bases between. In nucleotides, the CDR3 is TGTGCCAGCAGTCCAGCGTCGACTAGCACAGATACGCAGTATTTT. Translating gives CASSPASTSTDTQYF.

The chain recombines TRBV9 with TRBJ2-3; 7 bases line up with TRBD2. Germline CDR1 SGDLS, CDR2 YYNGEE. V gave up 0 bases and J gave up 6 bases; unmatched junction bases: 10. The CDR3 sequence is 16 residues long. The CDR3 is CASSVGLRERDDTQYF. The DNA of the CDR3 is TGTGCCAGCAGCGTAGGTTTGCGGGAGAGAGATGATACGCAGTATTTT.

This chain links TRBV18 with TRBJ1-2; 7 bases map to TRBD1. The CDR3 runs to 15 residues. Germline-derived CDR1 and CDR2 are KGHSH and LQKENI. With 0 bases clipped from V and 3 bases from J, the junction kept 4 bases outside the gene matches. CDR3 protein: CASSPPTGIDYGYTF. The DNA of the CDR3 is TGTGCCAGCTCACCACCGACAGGGATAGACTATGGCTACACCTTC. The whole variable domain, filled in from reference TRBV18 and TRBJ1-2, reads NAGVMQNPRHLVRRRGQEARLRCSPMKGHSHVYWYRQLPEEGLKFMVYLQKENIIDESGMPKERFSAEFPKEGPSILRIQQVVRGDSAAYFCASSPPTGIDYGYTFGSGTRLTVV.

This clonotype was observed a handful of times. The V gene is TRBV20-1, the J gene TRBJ2-1; 11 bases are a match to TRBD2. CDR1 and CDR2 (germline): DFQATT, SNEGSKA (reference sequence). Germline trimming cut 3 bases from V and 3 bases from J; bases unmatched to any gene: 4. The CDR3 has 15 amino acids. In DNA form, the CDR3 reads TGCAGTGCTAGTTTCGGGACTAGCGGCTACAATGAGCAGTTCTTC. Translation gives CSASFGTSGYNEQFF.

This clonotype was detected only a few times. This chain uses TRBV4-2 with TRBJ1-2; 11 nucleotides agree with TRBD1. Germline V CDR1 and CDR2: LGHNA, YNFKEQ. The V and J ends lost 0 bases and 8 bases, in that order; junction bases with no gene match: 8. The CDR3 has 16 residues. CDR3 region: CASSQDHGTGGYGYTF. CDR3 DNA sequence: TGTGCCAGCAGCCAAGATCATGGGACAGGGGGTTACGGCTACACCTTC.